This T cell receptor beta chain is from a study of early T cells in non-severe SARS-CoV-2 infection. Study summary: Sequencing of unsorted whole blood was done on bulk RNA, leaving chains unpaired.

CDR3 length equals 14 residues. CDR1 and CDR2 (germline): SGDLS, YYNGEE. V lost 0 bases to trimming and J lost 5 bases, with 11 bases between them. Individual cDNA molecules were tagged with unique molecular identifiers, the study reported. One entry per CDR3 protein results from TCRdb running MiXCR on the 5' RACE reads. Here the sample spans around 30,000 distinct CDR3 sequences, roughly 5.7% being singletons. On this clonotype itself: The antigen remains unidentified.

Study-wide results and limits: Sequences matched to VDJdb favored anti-spike CD8 responses, while private and CD4 specificities were missed.

This rearrangement joins TRBV9 to TRBJ2-5; D is unclear. The specimen was whole blood. The receptor was isolated from an adult who was a healthcare worker with PCR-confirmed SARS-CoV-2 infection or an uninfected control (not recorded which). CDR3 sequence reads: CASSVEETRETQYF. CDR3 DNA sequence: TGTGCCAGCAGCGTAGAGGAAACCCGGGAGACCCAGTACTTC.